This T cell receptor (beta chain) was retrieved from a study of T cell changes during pregnancy in multiple sclerosis. Repertoires were generated with immunoSEQ multiplex PCR, while TCRdb's copy carries only in-frame clones and drops some. The table lists 60,000 or so clones, 89% of them singletons. There are 14 residues in the CDR3. Germline V lookup: CDR1 SEHNR, CDR2 FQNEAQ (reference sequence). V lost 4 bases to trimming and J lost 4 bases; unmatched junction nucleotides: 7. The sample was peripheral blood, taken in the first trimester of pregnancy. This TCR was recovered from a female donor with multiple sclerosis, enrolled in a pregnancy study. The chain combines TRBV7-9 with TRBJ2-7; the match to TRBD1 covers 7 bases. CDR3 DNA: TGTGCCAGCAGCTCAACAGGGGTCTCTTACGAGCAGTACTTC. Translating it yields CASSSTGVSYEQYF.